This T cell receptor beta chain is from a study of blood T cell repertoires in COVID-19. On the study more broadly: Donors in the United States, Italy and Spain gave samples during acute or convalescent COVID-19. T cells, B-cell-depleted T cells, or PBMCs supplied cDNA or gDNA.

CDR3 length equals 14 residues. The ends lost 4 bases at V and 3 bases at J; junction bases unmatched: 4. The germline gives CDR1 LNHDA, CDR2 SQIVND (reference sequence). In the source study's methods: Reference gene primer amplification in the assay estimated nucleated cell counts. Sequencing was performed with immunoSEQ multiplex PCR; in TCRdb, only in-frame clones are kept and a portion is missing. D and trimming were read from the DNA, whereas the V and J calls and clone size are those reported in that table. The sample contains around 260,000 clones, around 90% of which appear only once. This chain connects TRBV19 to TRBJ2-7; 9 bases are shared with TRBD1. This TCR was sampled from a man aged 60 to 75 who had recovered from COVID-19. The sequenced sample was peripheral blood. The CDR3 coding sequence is TGTGCCAGTAGTACCCTGGGACAGGGCTACGAGCAGTACTTC. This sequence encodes CASSTLGQGYEQYF.